This T cell receptor beta chain was captured in a study of T cells in Graves' hyperthyroidism and ophthalmopathy. Study-wide results and caveats: Ophthalmopathy got predicted by the model a median around six months before its onset.

Concerning this clonotype itself: Its antigen remains unknown.

Extraction of PBMCs used more than 8.5 ml of fresh peripheral blood. TCR beta CDR3 regions were amplified from RNA. The study used the HTBI primer set for a first-round RT-PCR of the TCR CDR3. From the multiplex PCR reads, TCRdb called clonotypes with MiXCR, one entry per CDR3 protein. The sample carries hundreds of thousands of distinct CDR3 sequences, about 15% recorded once. The CDR3 length is 14 residues. Trimming removed 2 bases at V and 4 bases at J, with 14 bases between. The germline gives CDR1 SQVTM, CDR2 ANQGSEA. The specimen was blood. This sequence originates from a woman in her late teens or twenties with Graves' hyperthyroidism. The gene calls are TRBV29-1 and TRBJ1-1; possibly TRBD1 for D (5 bases). DNA for the CDR3: TGCAGCGTTGAAAACCCAGGGATGGGCACTGAAGCTTTCTTT. Amino acid sequence: CSVENPGMGTEAFF.